Detailed here is one TCR beta chain. Its target is not known. The V gene lost 0 bases and the J gene lost 0 bases, with 8 bases spanning the gap. The length of the CDR3 is 15 residues. The germline V gene encodes CDR1 LGHNA and CDR2 YNFKEQ. Produced via immunoSEQ multiplex PCR; TCRdb's table is partial and in-frame only. Of 950,000 to 1,100,000 clones in the sample, more than 65% are singletons; the top ten hold over 1.3%. The entry originates in a study of shared clonotypes between healthy human individuals. Study-level findings and limits: Shared across several donors were roughly 5.3% of the naive CD4 clonotypes. Naive subsets tended to show greater estimated richness than memory subsets.

This TCR was sampled from a man between 18 and 29 years old in good health. This chain connects TRBV4-2 to TRBJ1-1; D might be TRBD1 (6 bases). Sequenced input: memory CD4+ T cells sorted from blood. Subset given: CD45RA-negative fraction. CDR3 sequence: CASSQEAGVNTEAFF. For the CDR3, the DNA is TGTGCCAGCAGCCAAGAGGCAGGGGTGAACACTGAAGCTTTCTTT.